A selection of T cell receptor beta chains follows, all from one sample in a study of T cell repertoires in cytomegalovirus infection. TCRdb reprocessed the reads with MiXCR, giving one entry per CDR3 protein. The repertoire holds about 500,000 distinct CDR3 sequences, with more than 30% as singletons. Which antigens these TCRs recognize remains unknown. Specimen: cultured PBMCs, collected from culture after CMV antigen stimulation. Receptors originate from a human donor in good health (CMV status not recorded). Some clones in this sample may be carry-over from other donors' samples. Each CDR3 is given with its conserved first and last residue. Fields, in order: J gene, clone size, CDR3 length, V gene, D gene, CDR3 DNA, CDR3 protein. D genes are given only for firm matches. Clone size is given for some rows only: seen once, a few or many times, or a class if the clone is expanded.

j_gene: TRBJ2-1
abundance: -
len: 16
v_gene: TRBV28
d_gene: -
CDR3nt: TGTGCCAGCAGTTTAGATGGGGGTCGGATCCACCGGGAGCAGTTCTTC
CDR3aa: CASSLDGGRIHREQFF

j_gene: TRBJ2-3
abundance: few
len: 14
v_gene: TRBV15
d_gene: TRBD2
CDR3nt: TGTGCCACCAGCAGAGCGGGAGGTACAGATACGCAGTATTTT
CDR3aa: CATSRAGGTDTQYF

j_gene: TRBJ2-5
abundance: -
len: 15
v_gene: TRBV19
d_gene: -
CDR3nt: TGTGCCAGTAGTATCGGGACGTCCGTGAGAGAGACCCAGTACTTC
CDR3aa: CASSIGTSVRETQYF

j_gene: TRBJ2-3
abundance: once
len: 16
v_gene: TRBV4-3
d_gene: -
CDR3nt: TGCGCCAGCAGCCAAGGGTCGGAGGGCCCCACAGATACGCAGTATTTT
CDR3aa: CASSQGSEGPTDTQYF

j_gene: TRBJ1-2
abundance: -
len: 14
v_gene: TRBV10-2
d_gene: -
CDR3nt: TGCGCCAGCAGTTGGGCTGATTATAACTATGGCTACACCTTC
CDR3aa: CASSWADYNYGYTF

j_gene: TRBJ2-7
abundance: -
len: 12
v_gene: TRBV20-1
d_gene: -
CDR3nt: TGCAGTGCTAGAGGACTCGTCGGGGAGCAGTACTTC
CDR3aa: CSARGLVGEQYF

j_gene: TRBJ2-5
abundance: few
len: 14
v_gene: TRBV11-2
d_gene: -
CDR3nt: TGTGCCAGCAGCTTGCAGGGTGTAGGAGAGACCCAGTACTTC
CDR3aa: CASSLQGVGETQYF

j_gene: TRBJ2-1
abundance: few
len: 19
v_gene: TRBV12-3/TRBV12-4
d_gene: TRBD2
CDR3nt: TGTGCCAGCAGTTTATACTTGACGGGACTAGCGGGAGAGGGGGGTGAGCAGTTCTTC
CDR3aa: CASSLYLTGLAGEGGEQFF

j_gene: TRBJ1-2
abundance: -
len: 16
v_gene: TRBV20-1
d_gene: -
CDR3nt: TGCAGTGCTAGAGAGCCCCTATCGGGGACTAACTATGGCTACACCTTC
CDR3aa: CSAREPLSGTNYGYTF

j_gene: TRBJ2-4
abundance: -
len: 17
v_gene: TRBV6-6
d_gene: TRBD2
CDR3nt: TGTGCCAGCAGTTACGCTACTAGCGGACTAGCCAAAAACATTCAGTACTTC
CDR3aa: CASSYATSGLAKNIQYF

j_gene: TRBJ1-1
abundance: few
len: 16
v_gene: TRBV7-8
d_gene: -
CDR3nt: TGTGCCAGCAGCTTAGGATTTCGGACAGAAAAGATTGAAGCTTTCTTT
CDR3aa: CASSLGFRTEKIEAFF

j_gene: TRBJ2-1
abundance: -
len: 17
v_gene: TRBV7-8
d_gene: -
CDR3nt: TGTGCCAGCAGCCTATCAACCGGGGTCCACCACGACGCTGAGCAGTTCTTC
CDR3aa: CASSLSTGVHHDAEQFF

j_gene: TRBJ2-3
abundance: -
len: 16
v_gene: TRBV6-1
d_gene: TRBD2
CDR3nt: TGTGCCAGCAGTCCCGGGACTAGCGGTCCCGGGGATACGCAGTATTTT
CDR3aa: CASSPGTSGPGDTQYF

j_gene: TRBJ1-2
abundance: -
len: 14
v_gene: TRBV30
d_gene: -
CDR3nt: TGTGCCTGGAGTGTTTGGGCAACCGGGCGAGGCTACACCTTC
CDR3aa: CAWSVWATGRGYTF

j_gene: TRBJ2-1
abundance: few
len: 13
v_gene: TRBV7-9
d_gene: -
CDR3nt: TGTGCCAGCAGAGGGTCAAGACGAAGTGAGCAGTTCTTC
CDR3aa: CASRGSRRSEQFF

j_gene: TRBJ2-7
abundance: many
len: 15
v_gene: TRBV11-2
d_gene: TRBD2
CDR3nt: TGTGCCAGCAGGGAAGCGGGAGCTCGTTCCTACGAGCAGTACTTC
CDR3aa: CASREAGARSYEQYF

j_gene: TRBJ1-2
abundance: -
len: 11
v_gene: TRBV6-5
d_gene: TRBD1
CDR3nt: TGTGCGACGGGACAGCCCTATGGCTACACCTTC
CDR3aa: CATGQPYGYTF

j_gene: TRBJ2-2
abundance: -
len: 16
v_gene: TRBV5-6
d_gene: -
CDR3nt: TGTGCCAGCAGCTTCGGGGCTTCTCTGGACACCGGGGAGCTGTTTTTT
CDR3aa: CASSFGASLDTGELFF

j_gene: TRBJ1-2
abundance: many
len: 15
v_gene: TRBV7-2
d_gene: -
CDR3nt: TGTGCCAGCAGCTTAGTCGGGGGCGCGGCGTCTGGCTACACCTTC
CDR3aa: CASSLVGGAASGYTF

j_gene: TRBJ2-2
abundance: -
len: 15
v_gene: TRBV12-3/TRBV12-4
d_gene: -
CDR3nt: TGTGCCAGCAGTCTCCCGACTAGTCCGGCCGGGGAGCTGTTTTTT
CDR3aa: CASSLPTSPAGELFF

j_gene: TRBJ2-5
abundance: -
len: 14
v_gene: TRBV5-4
d_gene: -
CDR3nt: TGTGCCAGCAGCTTGTATAGTCTAGCGGAGACCCAGTACTTC
CDR3aa: CASSLYSLAETQYF

j_gene: TRBJ2-1
abundance: -
len: 19
v_gene: TRBV19
d_gene: TRBD2
CDR3nt: TGTGCCAGTAGTATAGGGTCCGGACTAGCGACGCGCTCCTACAATGAGCAGTTCTTC
CDR3aa: CASSIGSGLATRSYNEQFF

j_gene: TRBJ1-2
abundance: many
len: 16
v_gene: TRBV7-2
d_gene: -
CDR3nt: TGTGCCAGCAGCTTAGGAAGTCGGGGGCAAGAAGGTGGCTACACCTTC
CDR3aa: CASSLGSRGQEGGYTF

j_gene: TRBJ2-1
abundance: few
len: 15
v_gene: TRBV7-6
d_gene: TRBD1
CDR3nt: TGTGCCAGCAGCTTAGCCCAGGGGGCTAACGGTGAGCAGTTCTTC
CDR3aa: CASSLAQGANGEQFF

j_gene: TRBJ2-1
abundance: few
len: 17
v_gene: TRBV7-6
d_gene: TRBD2
CDR3nt: TGTGCCAGCAGCTTAGGGACTAGCGGGATTTTAAGCGATGAGCAGTTCTTC
CDR3aa: CASSLGTSGILSDEQFF

j_gene: TRBJ1-5
abundance: -
len: 13
v_gene: TRBV6-2/TRBV6-3
d_gene: -
CDR3nt: TGTGCCGGTTCCCGTGGGTACGGTCAGCCCCAGCATTTT
CDR3aa: CAGSRGYGQPQHF

j_gene: TRBJ1-5
abundance: few
len: 14
v_gene: TRBV7-2
d_gene: TRBD1
CDR3nt: TGTGCCAGCCGCTTACCGGGACAGGGTCAGCCCCAGCATTTT
CDR3aa: CASRLPGQGQPQHF

j_gene: TRBJ1-5
abundance: few
len: 16
v_gene: TRBV28
d_gene: TRBD1
CDR3nt: TGTGCCAGCAGTCACGGGGGACAGGGAAGCAATCAGCCCCAGCATTTT
CDR3aa: CASSHGGQGSNQPQHF

j_gene: TRBJ2-1
abundance: -
len: 21
v_gene: TRBV6-2/TRBV6-3
d_gene: TRBD2
CDR3nt: TGTGCCAGCAGTTACCCATCCCCCGGGACTAGCGGTCTTAAGGGGTACAATGAGCAGTTCTTC
CDR3aa: CASSYPSPGTSGLKGYNEQFF

j_gene: TRBJ2-5
abundance: many
len: 16
v_gene: TRBV7-8
d_gene: -
CDR3nt: TGTGCCAGCAGCTTAGCCCAGGGGCGCGATTTGGAGACCCAGTACTTC
CDR3aa: CASSLAQGRDLETQYF

j_gene: TRBJ2-3
abundance: -
len: 13
v_gene: TRBV12-3/TRBV12-4
d_gene: -
CDR3nt: TGTGCCAGCAGTTTAGGCGAGGGAGATACGCAGTATTTT
CDR3aa: CASSLGEGDTQYF

j_gene: TRBJ2-7
abundance: -
len: 13
v_gene: TRBV5-1
d_gene: TRBD1
CDR3nt: TGCGCCAGCAGCATACTCAGGGGGAGCGAGCAGTACTTC
CDR3aa: CASSILRGSEQYF

j_gene: TRBJ1-1
abundance: few
len: 15
v_gene: TRBV29-1
d_gene: TRBD1
CDR3nt: TGCAGCCCCCTAATGGGCGGGACAGGGAACACTGAAGCTTTCTTT
CDR3aa: CSPLMGGTGNTEAFF

j_gene: TRBJ1-1
abundance: -
len: 14
v_gene: TRBV7-9
d_gene: -
CDR3nt: TGTGCCAGCAGCTTAAGAGAATCAAACACTGAAGCTTTCTTT
CDR3aa: CASSLRESNTEAFF

j_gene: TRBJ2-5
abundance: -
len: 14
v_gene: TRBV11-2
d_gene: TRBD2
CDR3nt: TGTGCCAGCATCTCTACTAGCGGGAGTGAGACCCAGTACTTC
CDR3aa: CASISTSGSETQYF

j_gene: TRBJ1-2
abundance: few
len: 15
v_gene: TRBV12-3/TRBV12-4
d_gene: TRBD1
CDR3nt: TGTGCCAGCAGTACCCCGGGACAGGGGACCTATGGCTACACCTTC
CDR3aa: CASSTPGQGTYGYTF

j_gene: TRBJ2-7
abundance: few
len: 14
v_gene: TRBV28
d_gene: -
CDR3nt: TGTGCCAGCAGTTTCATTGGCGTAGCCTACGAGCAGTACTTC
CDR3aa: CASSFIGVAYEQYF

j_gene: TRBJ1-1
abundance: -
len: 13
v_gene: TRBV19
d_gene: -
CDR3nt: TGTGCCAGTAGGGTGGTTGGGGGAACTGAAGCTTTCTTT
CDR3aa: CASRVVGGTEAFF

j_gene: TRBJ2-2
abundance: once
len: 15
v_gene: TRBV7-8
d_gene: TRBD1
CDR3nt: TGTGCCAGCAGTTTCACAGGGGCCCACACCGGGGAGCTGTTTTTT
CDR3aa: CASSFTGAHTGELFF

j_gene: TRBJ2-7
abundance: -
len: 14
v_gene: TRBV7-2
d_gene: -
CDR3nt: TGTGCCAGCAGCTTAGACCCGACAAGGTACGAGCAGTACTTC
CDR3aa: CASSLDPTRYEQYF

j_gene: TRBJ2-2
abundance: -
len: 12
v_gene: TRBV6-2/TRBV6-3
d_gene: -
CDR3nt: TGTGCCAGCAGCCCTCCGTCCGGGGAGCTGTTTTTT
CDR3aa: CASSPPSGELFF

j_gene: TRBJ1-2
abundance: many
len: 14
v_gene: TRBV7-2
d_gene: -
CDR3nt: TGTGCCAGCAGCTTAGCTGACGCCCCTACGGGCTACACCTTC
CDR3aa: CASSLADAPTGYTF

j_gene: TRBJ2-7
abundance: few
len: 20
v_gene: TRBV7-2
d_gene: TRBD1
CDR3nt: TGTGCCAGCAGCTTAGGGGCCCCCGGGACAGGGCAACTAGGTGCCTACGAGCAGTACTTC
CDR3aa: CASSLGAPGTGQLGAYEQYF

j_gene: TRBJ2-7
abundance: -
len: 15
v_gene: TRBV7-2
d_gene: TRBD2
CDR3nt: TGTGCCAGCAGCTACTGGACTAGCGGGAGCTACGAGCAGTACTTC
CDR3aa: CASSYWTSGSYEQYF

j_gene: TRBJ2-2
abundance: -
len: 19
v_gene: TRBV12-3/TRBV12-4
d_gene: TRBD2
CDR3nt: TGTGCCAGCAGCTCCGCCCGCCTGGCGGGAGGGGGGAACACCGGGGAGCTGTTTTTT
CDR3aa: CASSSARLAGGGNTGELFF

j_gene: TRBJ1-5
abundance: many
len: 15
v_gene: TRBV7-2
d_gene: TRBD1
CDR3nt: TGTGCCAGCAGCTCCCCAGACAGGGGGAAACAGCCCCAGCATTTT
CDR3aa: CASSSPDRGKQPQHF

j_gene: TRBJ2-3
abundance: few
len: 15
v_gene: TRBV7-9
d_gene: -
CDR3nt: TGTGCCAGCAGCCCCAAACTAGCCATCACAGATACGCAGTATTTT
CDR3aa: CASSPKLAITDTQYF

j_gene: TRBJ2-4
abundance: many
len: 18
v_gene: TRBV7-2
d_gene: TRBD2
CDR3nt: TGTGCCAGCAGCCCAAGTGGACTAGCGGGAGGCCCAAAAAACATTCAGTACTTC
CDR3aa: CASSPSGLAGGPKNIQYF

j_gene: TRBJ2-5
abundance: once
len: 15
v_gene: TRBV7-2
d_gene: -
CDR3nt: TGTGCCAGCAGCGATCGGGGTGATTTGGTAGAGACCCAGTATTTC
CDR3aa: CASSDRGDLVETQYF

j_gene: TRBJ2-3
abundance: -
len: 18
v_gene: TRBV7-2
d_gene: TRBD2
CDR3nt: TGTGCCAGCAGCCCTGTAGCGGGATTCGGTAGAAGGACAGATACGCAGTATTTT
CDR3aa: CASSPVAGFGRRTDTQYF

j_gene: TRBJ2-2
abundance: -
len: 15
v_gene: TRBV7-3
d_gene: -
CDR3nt: TGTGCCAGCAGCTTAATGGGGAGAAACACCGGGGAGCTGTTTTTT
CDR3aa: CASSLMGRNTGELFF

j_gene: TRBJ2-3
abundance: few
len: 13
v_gene: TRBV20-1
d_gene: -
CDR3nt: TGCAGTGCTAGACTACCAAGCACAGATACGCAGTATTTT
CDR3aa: CSARLPSTDTQYF

j_gene: TRBJ2-1
abundance: -
len: 17
v_gene: TRBV20-1
d_gene: TRBD2
CDR3nt: TGCAGTGCTAAGAGACTAGCGGGAGATGGGGCCTACAATGAGCAGTTCTTC
CDR3aa: CSAKRLAGDGAYNEQFF

j_gene: TRBJ2-5
abundance: once
len: 15
v_gene: TRBV6-1
d_gene: -
CDR3nt: TGTGCCACACACCCAGCCCAGCGCTTGGAAGAGACCCAGTACTTC
CDR3aa: CATHPAQRLEETQYF

j_gene: TRBJ1-2
abundance: -
len: 14
v_gene: TRBV6-2/TRBV6-3
d_gene: -
CDR3nt: TGTGCCAGCAGTGACCCCGGAGCTAACTATGGCTACACCTTC
CDR3aa: CASSDPGANYGYTF